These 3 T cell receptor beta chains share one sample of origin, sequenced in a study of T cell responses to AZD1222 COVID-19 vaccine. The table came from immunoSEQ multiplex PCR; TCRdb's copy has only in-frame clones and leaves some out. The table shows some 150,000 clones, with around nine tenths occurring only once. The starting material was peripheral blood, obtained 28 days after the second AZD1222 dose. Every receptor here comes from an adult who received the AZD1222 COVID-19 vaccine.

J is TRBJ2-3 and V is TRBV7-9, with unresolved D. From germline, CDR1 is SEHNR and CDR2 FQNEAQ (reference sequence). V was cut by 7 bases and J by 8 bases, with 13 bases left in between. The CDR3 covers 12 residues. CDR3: CASTGSSGTQYF. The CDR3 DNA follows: TGTGCCAGCACCGGCAGCTCGGGTACGCAGTATTTT.

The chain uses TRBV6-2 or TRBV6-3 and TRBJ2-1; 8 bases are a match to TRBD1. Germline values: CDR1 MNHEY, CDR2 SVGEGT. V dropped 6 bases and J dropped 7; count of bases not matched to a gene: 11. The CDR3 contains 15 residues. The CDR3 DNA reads TGTGCCAGCAGCCCCAGCCGGGACAGGTCGAATGAGCAGTTCTTC. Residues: CASSPSRDRSNEQFF.

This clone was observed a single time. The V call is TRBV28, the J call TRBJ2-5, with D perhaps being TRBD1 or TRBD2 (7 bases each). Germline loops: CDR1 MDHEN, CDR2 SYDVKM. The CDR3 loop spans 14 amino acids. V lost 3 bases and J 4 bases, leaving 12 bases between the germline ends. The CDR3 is CASSFRGGGETQYF. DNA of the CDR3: TGTGCCAGCAGTTTCAGGGGGGGCGGAGAGACCCAGTACTTC.